These 30 T cell receptor beta chains originate from one sample sequenced in a study of OX40 agonist ivuxolimab in advanced cancers. Method: immunoSEQ multiplex PCR; TCRdb's copy keeps in-frame clones and lacks some. The sample has tens of thousands of clones; around 84% are singletons. Sample: CD4+ or CD8+ T cells sorted from blood, taken in a trial of the OX40 agonist ivuxolimab. The source is an adult with an advanced solid tumor such as melanoma, head and neck, liver or kidney cancer.

This sequence joins TRBV15 and TRBJ2-1, with 13 bases fitting TRBD2. Germline lookup yields CDR1 LNHNV and CDR2 YYDKDF (reference sequence). CDR3 size: 16 residues. The V gene end was trimmed by 3 bases and the J gene end by 9 bases; junction bases not matched to a gene: 8. The CDR3 sequence is CATSSLGTSGNSEQFF. In DNA form, the CDR3 reads TGTGCCACCAGCAGCCTGGGGACTAGCGGGAACTCTGAGCAGTTCTTC.

The chain has TRBV5-3 and TRBJ2-7; D is undetermined. TRBV5-3 is reported as an ORF; its role is uncertain. The CDR3 totals 14 residues. V was trimmed by 2 bases and J by 0 bases, leaving 9 bases between them. The CDR3 coding sequence is TGTGCCAGAAGCTTAATCCAAGTCTCCTACGAGCAGTACTTC. As protein: CARSLIQVSYEQYF.

This clone was counted only a few times. The V and J genes are TRBV9 and TRBJ2-4, with 8 bases matching TRBD2. CDR1 is SGDLS and CDR2 is YYNGEE in the germline V gene. Trimming cost V 3 bases and J 2 bases; bases outside gene matches: 4. The CDR3 is 15 amino acids. Here the CDR3 DNA reads TGTGCCAGCAGCGCCAGCGGGAGCCCCAAAAACATTCAGTACTTC. Translation: CASSASGSPKNIQYF.

To note about this clone: The same CDR3 can be traced to other DNA sequences in this sample. This chain connects TRBV28 to TRBJ2-3; TRBD1 aligns across 7 bases. V was pared by 3 bases and J by 2 bases, with 5 bases of the junction left unmatched. This CDR3 is built from 15 residues. Per the germline V gene, CDR1 is MDHEN and CDR2 is SYDVKM. DNA for the CDR3: TGTGCCAGCAGTTTGAGGACAGGTTCCACAGATACGCAGTATTTT. It translates to CASSLRTGSTDTQYF.

The chain links TRBV28 to TRBJ1-2; D call uncertain. Germline V gene lookup returns CDR1 MDHEN and CDR2 SYDVKM. Trimming removed 8 bases from V and 0 bases from J, with 10 bases in between. The CDR3 contains 13 residues. In DNA, the CDR3 is TGTGCCAGCGCGTCATACGCTAACTATGGCTACACCTTC. Its translation: CASASYANYGYTF.

This sequence joins TRBV7-6 and TRBJ2-6; D might be TRBD2 (5 bases). Germline values: CDR1 SGHVS, CDR2 FNYEAQ. Deletions cut 4 bases from V and 4 bases from J, with 26 bases between. This CDR3 has 20 amino acids. The DNA of the CDR3 is TGTGCCAGCAGCTCGACCCTTAATCCCCGGGGTAGGTCGGGGGCCAACGTCCTGACTTTC. Translation gives CASSSTLNPRGRSGANVLTF.

The sample holds many counts of this clone. The gene calls are TRBV18 and TRBJ1-1, with D uncertain. V lost 6 bases and J lost 5, with 10 bases in between. The CDR3 covers 12 residues. CDR1 is KGHSH, CDR2 LQKENI, per germline. CDR3 sequence: CASSLYGTEAFF. DNA of the CDR3: TGTGCCAGCTCTCTGTACGGGACTGAAGCTTTCTTT. The complete variable domain, with remaining parts taken from reference TRBV18 and TRBJ1-1, reads NAGVMQNPRHLVRRRGQEARLRCSPMKGHSHVYWYRQLPEEGLKFMVYLQKENIIDESGMPKERFSAEFPKEGPSILRIQQVVRGDSAAYFCASSLYGTEAFFGQGTRLTVV.

V is TRBV23-1 and J is TRBJ1-4, with 7 bases aligning to TRBD1. TRBV23-1 counts as an open reading frame of uncertain function. J gave up 8 bases and V 2 bases, and 5 bases lay outside the gene matches. This CDR3 contains 14 residues. CDR3 sequence (DNA): TGCGCCAGCAGTCAACGACAGGGTAGAGAAAAACTGTTTTTT. It encodes CASSQRQGREKLFF.

The chain has TRBV7-9 and TRBJ1-3; D is ambiguous. Per the germline V gene, CDR1 is SEHNR and CDR2 is FQNEAQ (reference sequence). Between the trimmed V and J ends, which lost 1 base and 0 bases, there was a span of 7 bases. The CDR3 sequence is 15 residues long. CDR3 sequence (DNA): TGTGCCAGCAGCTTAGGGGCGAGCTCTGGAAACACCATATATTTT. Encoded protein: CASSLGASSGNTIYF.

This clone was recorded only once. The chain employs TRBV28 and TRBJ2-2; TRBD2 agrees at 9 bases. This CDR3 is built from 14 residues. Germline lookup yields CDR1 MDHEN and CDR2 SYDVKM. The V segment lost 6 bases and the J segment 6 bases; nucleotides outside the gene matches: 5. The CDR3 loop is CASRTGLAPGELFF. The CDR3 DNA sequence: TGTGCCAGCAGAACAGGACTAGCGCCCGGGGAGCTGTTTTTT. Complete variable domain (other parts from reference TRBV28 and TRBJ2-2): DVKVTQSSRYLVKRTGEKVFLECVQDMDHENMFWYRQDPGLGLRLIYFSYDVKMKEKGDIPEGYSVSREKKERFSLILESASTNQTSMYLCASRTGLAPGELFFGEGSRLTVL.

V and J are TRBV6-4 and TRBJ1-1; D remains unclear. V was trimmed by 4 bases and J by 4 bases, leaving 10 bases between them. CDR3 length: 13 residues. Germline V gene data show CDR1 as MRHNA and CDR2 as SNTAGT. CDR3 loop: CASSASGSTEAFF. DNA of the CDR3: TGTGCCAGCAGTGCCTCGGGGAGCACTGAAGCTTTCTTT.

The CDR3 DNA follows: TGCAGCGTTCACACAGGGAGGACTGAAGCTTTCTTT. It yields the protein CSVHTGRTEAFF. The rearrangement links TRBV29-1 to TRBJ1-1; D might be TRBD1 (6 bases). The V and J ends lost 5 bases and 5 bases respectively, with 12 bases between them. From germline, CDR1 is SQVTM and CDR2 ANQGSEA. The CDR3 totals 12 residues. The full variable domain, with the rest looked up from reference TRBV29-1 and TRBJ1-1, is SAVISQKPSRDICQRGTSLTIQCQVDSQVTMMFWYRQQPGQSLTLIATANQGSEATYESGFVIDKFPISRPNLTFSTLTVSNMSPEDSSIYLCSVHTGRTEAFFGQGTRLTVV.

The rearrangement links TRBV10-3 to TRBJ2-2; perhaps TRBD1 as D (6 bases). CDR1 ENHRY and CDR2 SYGVKD come from the germline V gene. The CDR3 has 15 amino acids. Deletions cut 3 bases from V and 6 bases from J, with 14 bases between. The CDR3 spells CAISDPQGLAGELFF. The CDR3 region has the DNA TGTGCCATCAGTGATCCCCAGGGGTTGGCCGGGGAGCTGTTTTTT.

This clone was observed a single time. The V and J genes are TRBV30 and TRBJ2-5; no clear D. The CDR3 is 14 residues long. Germline-derived CDR1 and CDR2 are GTSNPN and SVGIG (reference sequence). Trimming took off 4 bases at V and 5 bases at J, with 17 bases between the two ends. The CDR3 DNA follows: TGTGCCTGGATGGGCGACGTTCACGGGGAGACCCAGTACTTC. Translation: CAWMGDVHGETQYF.

The chain recombines TRBV7-6 with TRBJ2-1; 10 bases are shared with TRBD2. After removal of 5 bases from V and 13 bases from J, the junction contained 17 bases not matched to a gene. The CDR3 runs 16 residues. CDR1 SGHVS and CDR2 FNYEAQ come from the germline V gene. This CDR3 is CASSPSTGSASGRQFF. The DNA of the CDR3 is TGTGCCAGCAGCCCCTCGACTGGGTCGGCTAGCGGGAGACAGTTCTTC. The full variable domain, rest sourced from reference TRBV7-6 and TRBJ2-1, is GAGVSQSPRYKVTKRGQDVALRCDPISGHVSLYWYRQALGQGPEFLTYFNYEAQQDKSGLPNDRFSAERPEGSISTLTIQRTEQRDSAMYRCASSPSTGSASGRQFFGPGTRLTVL.

The chain links TRBV2 to TRBJ2-7; a weak D match, TRBD1 (6 bases). The CDR3 covers 14 residues. Germline-derived CDR1 and CDR2 are SNHLY and FYNNEI. Trimming stripped 7 bases from V and 4 bases from J, with 17 bases between. The chain's CDR3 is CASMKYRAPYEQYV. The CDR3 DNA follows: TGTGCCAGCATGAAGTACAGGGCTCCTTACGAGCAGTACGTC.

This rearrangement joins TRBV27 to TRBJ2-7; TRBD1 matches 9 bases. V shed 8 bases and J 2 bases; nucleotides not matched to a gene: 4. The CDR3 contains 13 residues. The germline gives CDR1 MNHEY, CDR2 SMNVEV (reference sequence). The CDR3 reads CASGDRAPYEQYV. The DNA of the CDR3 is TGTGCCAGCGGGGACAGGGCCCCCTACGAGCAGTACGTC.

The genes are TRBV6-6 and TRBJ2-6, with D unresolved. This CDR3 is built from 16 residues. The V gene lost 5 bases and the J gene lost 5 bases, with 16 bases spanning the gap. Germline V gene lookup returns CDR1 MNHNY and CDR2 SVGAGI (reference sequence). The DNA for the CDR3 is TGTGCCAGCAGTCAGTCAAAACAAAGTCGGGCCAACGTCCTGACTTTC. Translated: CASSQSKQSRANVLTF.

CDR3 DNA: TGTGCCAGCAGCCCAGGGACAGGGGCTACCCAAGAGACCCAGTACTTC. Translation gives CASSPGTGATQETQYF. The chain uses TRBV14 and TRBJ2-5; 10 nucleotides align to TRBD1. V lost 4 bases and J lost 1; bases outside the gene matches: 6. This CDR3 contains 16 residues. Germline CDR1 SGHDN, CDR2 FVKESK.

The chain employs TRBV28 and TRBJ2-7, with a possible D match to TRBD2 (6 bases). V shed 3 bases and J shed 2 bases, with 23 bases lying between them. The CDR3 consists of 18 residues. The germline CDR1 and CDR2 sequences are MDHEN and SYDVKM. The CDR3 protein is CASSLLLTISGAAYEQYF. The CDR3 DNA sequence: TGTGCCAGCAGTTTGCTCTTGACGATTAGCGGTGCTGCCTACGAGCAGTACTTC. The variable domain in full, with the rest retrieved from reference TRBV28 and TRBJ2-7, is DVKVTQSSRYLVKRTGEKVFLECVQDMDHENMFWYRQDPGLGLRLIYFSYDVKMKEKGDIPEGYSVSREKKERFSLILESASTNQTSMYLCASSLLLTISGAAYEQYFGPGTRLTVT.

The chain combines TRBV7-9 with TRBJ2-1, with a possible D match to TRBD1 (5 bases). The CDR3 has 17 amino acids. The germline V gene has CDR1 SEHNR and CDR2 FQNEAQ (reference sequence). Trimming took off 7 bases at V and 3 bases at J, with 22 bases between the two ends. Here the CDR3 reads CASKDKSRIADYNEQFF. DNA for the CDR3: TGTGCCAGCAAGGACAAGTCGCGAATTGCTGACTACAATGAGCAGTTCTTC.

J is TRBJ1-2 and V is TRBV7-9, with 7 bases lining up with TRBD1. V shed 5 bases and J 8 bases; nucleotides not matched to a gene: 17. The CDR3 runs to 16 residues. CDR1 is SEHNR and CDR2 is FQNEAQ in the germline V gene (reference sequence). CDR3 coding DNA: TGTGCCAGCAGCCCCCCCTTAGAGGGGGCAGCGGGCGGCTACACCTTC. It encodes CASSPPLEGAAGGYTF.

As for this clone: The junction shows a germline mismatch at one end, possibly a read error. CDR3 DNA: TGTGCTAGCAGCTTAGATGGCGGGGGGGCCGCCCCGCAGTATTTT. Its translation is CASSLDGGGAAPQYF. The chain couples TRBV7-7 to TRBJ2-3; TRBD2 matches at 9 bases. Germline V CDR1 and CDR2: SSHAT, FNYEAQ (reference sequence). This CDR3 is 15 amino acids long.

This clone was recorded a few times. The chain employs TRBV18 and TRBJ1-5; D is uncertain. Trimming took off 4 bases at V and 0 bases at J, with 10 bases between the two ends. The length of the CDR3 is 15 residues. Germline-derived CDR1 and CDR2 are KGHSH and LQKENI. CDR3 nucleotides: TGTGCCAGCTCACTTACCACAAATAGCAATCAGCCCCAGCATTTT. Translation gives CASSLTTNSNQPQHF.

V is TRBV27 and J is TRBJ2-1, with 10 bases matching TRBD2. The V segment lost 3 bases and the J segment 7 bases; nucleotides outside the gene matches: 6. Germline V gene data show CDR1 as MNHEY and CDR2 as SMNVEV (reference sequence). There are 15 residues in the CDR3. CDR3 in DNA: TGTGCCAGCAGTTTTGGGGCTAGCGGGAGAAATGAGCAGTTCTTC. Protein product: CASSFGASGRNEQFF.

With regard to this clone: At one boundary the junction diverges from the germline segment, which might be a read error. This chain links TRBV30 with TRBJ2-1; 9 bases line up with TRBD1. The germline CDR1 and CDR2 sequences are GTSNPN and SVGIG (reference sequence). The CDR3 has 11 residues. Here the CDR3 DNA reads TGTGCCTGGAGTCCCGGGACAGGGTCCCTCTTC. Amino acid sequence: CAWSPGTGSLF.

The CDR3 DNA sequence: TGTGCCAGCAGCCCCGACAGGGTGGGTCAGCCCCAGCATTTT. This encodes CASSPDRVGQPQHF. The chain combines TRBV28 with TRBJ1-5, with 7 bases lining up with TRBD1. Unmatched junction bases numbered 8, after V lost 6 bases and J lost 6 bases. This CDR3 is 14 amino acids long. Per the germline V gene, CDR1 is MDHEN and CDR2 is SYDVKM.

This clone has a single count. The gene calls are TRBV5-1 and TRBJ2-2; D might be TRBD1 (6 bases). Germline values: CDR1 SGHRS, CDR2 YFSETQ. The CDR3 length is 17 residues. V shed 0 bases and J shed 4 bases, with 16 bases lying between them. The CDR3 sequence: CASSLVLGAPGTGELFF. CDR3 nucleotide sequence: TGCGCCAGCAGCTTGGTTTTGGGGGCGCCGGGCACCGGGGAGCTGTTTTTT.

The chain employs TRBV4-1 and TRBJ1-2; tentative D call: TRBD1 (5 bases). Germline assignment: CDR1 MGHRA and CDR2 YSYEKL. The V end was cut by 0 bases, the J end by 3 bases, with 14 bases between. The CDR3 runs to 16 residues. In DNA, the CDR3 is TGCGCCAGCAGCCAAGATCGGGGCGGAACCCACTATGGCTACACCTTC. Protein: CASSQDRGGTHYGYTF.

The chain joins TRBV2 to TRBJ2-7; 9 positions agree with TRBD1. Germline-derived CDR1 and CDR2 are SNHLY and FYNNEI. V lost 5 bases, J lost 2 bases, and 4 bases stayed unmatched. The CDR3 has 14 amino acids. This CDR3 reads CASSLGTGPYEQYF. CDR3 coding DNA: TGTGCCAGCAGTTTGGGGACAGGGCCCTACGAGCAGTACTTC.